The next 17 T cell receptor beta chains were all read from a single sample in a study of blood T cell repertoires in COVID-19 (dated by TCRdb to the early 2020s). Library preparation used the immunoSEQ multiplex PCR assay. Entries here come from immuneACCESS through TCRdb and include only in-frame sequences with V and J called. Some clones fail to appear in such tables; in the studies checked, an unresolved V gene covers under half of the shortfall, and the cause of the remainder is unknown. The sample records 56,000 or so clones, around four fifths of which are singletons. The top ten clones comprise over 10% of the sample. The sample was peripheral blood. These TCRs come from a woman of 80 years or more with acute or convalescent COVID-19.

V is TRBV7-2 and J is TRBJ1-1, with 8 bases matching TRBD1. The CDR3 runs 14 residues. V dropped 3 bases and J dropped 6; count of bases not matched to a gene: 6. Germline values: CDR1 SGHTA, CDR2 FQGNSA. The DNA of the CDR3 is TGTGCCAGCAGCTTGGGACAGGCAACGGCTGAAGCTTTCTTT. It yields the protein CASSLGQATAEAFF.

The J gene is TRBJ1-2, the V gene TRBV6-4; D is ambiguous. The CDR3 sequence is 13 residues long. The germline V gene encodes CDR1 MRHNA and CDR2 SNTAGT. V was pared by 3 bases and J by 8 bases, with 13 bases between. CDR3 bases: TGTGCCAGCAGTGAATCGGGGAGGGAAGGCTACACCTTC. Translating it yields CASSESGREGYTF.

The gene calls are TRBV5-1 and TRBJ2-7, with 9 nucleotides matching TRBD1. CDR1 and CDR2 from the germline V gene are SGHRS and YFSETQ. The CDR3 extends over 21 amino acids. The V segment lost 1 base and the J segment 3 bases; nucleotides outside the gene matches: 23. The CDR3, as DNA: TGCGCCAGCAGCTTGATGGGAGGAATGGACAGGGGATTAACGAAGGGCTACGAGCAGTACTTC. This gives the protein CASSLMGGMDRGLTKGYEQYF.

The rearrangement links TRBV18 to TRBJ1-6; D is ambiguous. V was pared by 4 bases and J by 7 bases, with 11 bases between. The CDR3 consists of 14 residues. Germline CDR1 is KGHSH and CDR2 is LQKENI. The CDR3 sequence: CASSQQQTNSPLHF. The CDR3 region has the DNA TGTGCCAGCTCACAACAGCAAACCAATTCACCCCTCCACTTT.

This clone has a single count. This rearrangement joins TRBV3-1 (or the pseudogene TRBV3-2) to TRBJ2-3; 12 bases fit TRBD2. The CDR3 runs to 16 residues. The V gene's germline CDR1 is LGHDT and CDR2 YNNKEL (reference sequence). With 1 base clipped from V and 5 bases from J, the junction kept 4 bases outside the gene matches. CDR3 amino acids: CASSQAETSGGDTQYF. Here the CDR3 DNA reads TGTGCCAGCAGCCAAGCGGAGACTAGCGGGGGAGATACGCAGTATTTT.

The chain carries TRBV5-4 and TRBJ1-1; 7 positions match TRBD1. The germline V gene encodes CDR1 SGHNT and CDR2 YYREEE (reference sequence). V shed 2 bases and J 0 bases; nucleotides not matched to a gene: 4. The CDR3 totals 15 residues. CDR3 bases: TGTGCCAGCAGCTTCCCACAGGGGATGAACACTGAAGCTTTCTTT. It is translated as CASSFPQGMNTEAFF.

The V gene is TRBV7-9, the J gene TRBJ1-5, with D possibly TRBD1 on 6 matching bases. Germline CDR1 reads SEHNR; CDR2 reads FQNEAQ (reference sequence). Trimming cost V 2 bases and J 3 bases, with 8 bases left between them. This CDR3 region has 14 residues. CDR3 bases: TGTGCCAGCAGCTTAACAGGGATCAATCAGCCCCAGCATTTT. Residues: CASSLTGINQPQHF. Drawing the rest from reference TRBV7-9 and TRBJ1-5, the complete variable domain is DTGVSQNPRHKITKRGQNVTFRCDPISEHNRLYWYRQTLGQGPEFLTYFQNEAQLEKSRLLSDRFSAERPKGSFSTLEIQRTEQGDSAMYLCASSLTGINQPQHFGDGTRLSIL.

The chain recombines TRBV3-1 (or the pseudogene TRBV3-2) with TRBJ2-6; possibly TRBD1 for D (6 bases). The CDR3 extends over 15 amino acids. Germline CDR1 LGHDT, CDR2 YNNKEL (reference sequence). Deletions cut 4 bases from V and 2 bases from J, with 9 bases between. CDR3: CASSPQGTGANVLTF. The CDR3 DNA sequence: TGTGCCAGCAGCCCCCAGGGGACTGGGGCCAACGTCCTGACTTTC.

The genes are TRBV3-1 (or the pseudogene TRBV3-2) and TRBJ2-5; D gene ambiguous. Trimming cost V 2 bases and J 3 bases, with 4 bases left between them. The CDR3 spans 12 residues. From germline, CDR1 is LGHDT and CDR2 YNNKEL (reference sequence). CDR3 nucleotide sequence: TGTGCCAGCAGCCAATCCGAAGAGACCCAGTACTTC. Protein sequence: CASSQSEETQYF.

V and J are TRBV9 and TRBJ2-5; TRBD2 matches 8 bases. The CDR3 contains 15 residues. J lost 2 bases, V lost 0 bases, and 3 bases had no gene match. Germline V gene lookup returns CDR1 SGDLS and CDR2 YYNGEE. The CDR3 DNA follows: TGTGCCAGCAGCGTAGTAGCGGGGCGTCAAGAGACCCAGTACTTC. Its translation is CASSVVAGRQETQYF.

This clone was found a few times. The rearrangement joins TRBV3-1 (or the pseudogene TRBV3-2) to TRBJ2-2; 8 bases agree with TRBD1. The CDR3 has 15 amino acids. V lost 3 bases and J lost 5; bases outside the gene matches: 5. Germline lookup yields CDR1 LGHDT and CDR2 YNNKEL (reference sequence). CDR3 region: CASSQTTGVTGELFF. The DNA for the CDR3 is TGTGCCAGCAGCCAGACGACAGGGGTGACCGGGGAGCTGTTTTTT.

The chain uses TRBV4-1 and TRBJ1-2; tentative D call: TRBD1 (6 bases). Trimming took off 0 bases at V and 7 bases at J, with 18 bases between the two ends. The CDR3 runs 16 residues. Germline V CDR1 and CDR2: MGHRA, YSYEKL. The CDR3 loop is CASSQDSSRGLTGYTF. Here the CDR3 DNA reads TGCGCCAGCAGCCAAGATTCGAGCAGGGGCCTTACTGGCTACACCTTC.

As DNA, the CDR3 is TGTGCCAGCCGTGGGGGGGGAGCTTTCTTT. Translating gives CASRGGGAFF. The chain uses TRBV21-1 and TRBJ1-1. TRBV21-1 is annotated as a pseudogene. The CDR3 is made up of 10 amino acids.

This chain connects TRBV30 to TRBJ1-5, with TRBD1 matching 9 bases. CDR3 length: 13 amino acids. CDR1 GTSNPN and CDR2 SVGIG come from the germline V gene (reference sequence). Trimming cost V 1 base and J 6 bases; bases outside gene matches: 1. CDR3 loop: CAWSGQGGQPQHF. The DNA of the CDR3 is TGTGCCTGGAGTGGACAGGGGGGTCAGCCCCAGCATTTT. Full variable domain (remainder filled in from reference TRBV30 and TRBJ1-5): SQTIHQWPATLVQPVGSPLSLECTVEGTSNPNLYWYRQAAGRGLQLLFYSVGIGQISSEVPQNLSASRPQDRQFILSSKKLLLSDSGFYLCAWSGQGGQPQHFGDGTRLSIL.

This chain joins TRBV5-1 and TRBJ2-5; TRBD1 is a possible D gene (6 bases). Between the trimmed V and J ends, which lost 3 bases and 3 bases, there was a span of 12 bases. Germline V gene sequence: CDR1 SGHRS, CDR2 YFSETQ. This CDR3 spans 14 amino acids. The CDR3 sequence is CASSSAGTKETQYF. The CDR3 bases are TGCGCCAGCAGCTCAGCCGGGACAAAAGAGACCCAGTACTTC.

In DNA form, the CDR3 reads TGTGCCAGCAGTTTGAGGCAGCCAGAGACCCAGTACTTC. Residues: CASSLRQPETQYF. The V gene is TRBV12-3 or TRBV12-4, the J gene TRBJ2-5; D is ambiguous. This CDR3 region has 13 residues. The ends were cut back, 3 bases at V and 4 bases at J, with 9 bases in the middle.

The J gene is TRBJ1-2, the V gene TRBV30, with 9 bases aligning to TRBD1. The germline gives CDR1 GTSNPN, CDR2 SVGIG (reference sequence). This CDR3 is built from 12 residues. The J segment lost 8 bases and the V segment lost 5 bases, leaving 6 bases of the junction unmatched. The CDR3 reads CAWGQGNDGYTF. In DNA, the CDR3 is TGTGCCTGGGGACAGGGGAATGACGGCTACACCTTC.